The 27 T cell receptor beta chains given below trace back to one sample, sequenced in a study of OX40 agonist ivuxolimab in advanced cancers. The table came from immunoSEQ multiplex PCR; TCRdb's copy has only in-frame clones and leaves some out. Counted here are around 55,000 clones, about 90% occurring once; the ten biggest clones make up more than 9.5%. The sequenced sample was CD4+ or CD8+ T cells sorted from blood, obtained in a trial of the OX40 agonist ivuxolimab. All receptors come from an adult with an advanced solid tumor such as melanoma, head and neck, liver or kidney cancer.

Turning to this clone: The conserved phenylalanine or tryptophan normally closing the CDR3 is absent here, so this likely arose from a read error. The V call is TRBV5-8, the J call TRBJ1-6; D is ambiguous. The CDR3 spans 14 residues. The V and J ends lost 7 bases and 7 bases respectively, with 15 bases between them. Germline-derived CDR1 and CDR2 are SGHTS and YDEGEE. Here the CDR3 reads CASGPQIRNSPLHL. DNA of the CDR3: TGTGCCAGCGGCCCTCAGATACGAAATTCACCCCTCCACCTT.

The rearrangement links TRBV7-9 to TRBJ2-7, with 8 bases identical to TRBD1. The CDR3 spans 16 residues. The ends lost 2 bases at V and 1 base at J; junction bases unmatched: 7. Germline CDR1 reads SEHNR; CDR2 reads FQNEAQ (reference sequence). Here the CDR3 reads CASSLWGDRLSYEQYF. CDR3 DNA: TGTGCCAGCAGCTTATGGGGGGACAGGCTGTCCTACGAGCAGTACTTC.

This clone is a singleton in its sample. V gene TRBV7-9 combines with J gene TRBJ1-1; D call uncertain. This CDR3 has 13 residues. Between the trimmed V and J ends, which lost 5 bases and 6 bases, there was a span of 13 bases. Germline loops: CDR1 SEHNR, CDR2 FQNEAQ (reference sequence). CDR3 sequence: CASSPEMGAEAFF. The CDR3 DNA follows: TGTGCCAGCAGCCCAGAAATGGGCGCTGAAGCTTTCTTT.

The gene calls are TRBV18 and TRBJ2-1; tentative D call: TRBD2 (6 bases). Germline CDR1 reads KGHSH; CDR2 reads LQKENI. V was trimmed by 0 bases and J by 1 base, leaving 10 bases between them. This CDR3 region has 16 residues. CDR3 protein: CASSPPGRRSYNEQFF. The CDR3 DNA reads TGTGCCAGCTCACCACCAGGGAGGAGGTCCTACAATGAGCAGTTCTTC.

This chain connects TRBV13 to TRBJ2-3; the match to TRBD2 covers 15 bases. The CDR3 has 16 amino acids. V was clipped by 8 bases and J by 3 bases; unmatched bases: 6. Germline V gene lookup returns CDR1 PRHDT and CDR2 FYEKMQ (reference sequence). This CDR3 reads CASGLAGGRWTDTQYF. The CDR3 bases are TGTGCCAGCGGACTAGCGGGGGGGCGATGGACAGATACGCAGTATTTT. Combining the CDR3 with reference TRBV13 and TRBJ2-3 gives the whole variable domain AAGVIQSPRHLIKEKRETATLKCYPIPRHDTVYWYQQGPGQDPQFLISFYEKMQSDKGSIPDRFSAQQFSDYHSELNMSSLELGDSALYFCASGLAGGRWTDTQYFGPGTRLTVL.

This chain links TRBV9 with TRBJ2-3; D is possibly TRBD2 (6 bases). CDR3 size: 14 residues. Trimming shortened V by 8 bases and J by 4 bases, and 17 bases separated the two germline ends. The germline gives CDR1 SGDLS, CDR2 YYNGEE. The CDR3 sequence is CARGLAGCADTQYF. CDR3 DNA: TGTGCCAGGGGACTCGCCGGCTGCGCAGATACGCAGTATTTT.

V gene TRBV13 combines with J gene TRBJ2-5, with TRBD1 matching over 8 bases. Germline-derived CDR1 and CDR2 are PRHDT and FYEKMQ (reference sequence). The CDR3 has 14 amino acids. Trimming took 5 bases from V and 4 from J; bases not matched to a gene: 6. The CDR3 sequence: CASSLLTGVETQYF. Written as DNA, the CDR3 is TGTGCCAGCAGCCTTTTGACAGGGGTAGAGACCCAGTACTTC.

This clone was counted once. The gene calls are TRBV28 and TRBJ2-4; 7 bases map to TRBD1. The CDR3 has 16 residues. Trimming cost V 3 bases and J 3 bases; bases outside gene matches: 8. Per the germline V gene, CDR1 is MDHEN and CDR2 is SYDVKM. The CDR3: CASSLGRGLIKNIQYF. CDR3 in DNA: TGTGCCAGCAGTTTGGGTAGGGGGCTTATCAAAAACATTCAGTACTTC.

This clone is classed as medium-sized. The CDR3 does not close with the conserved phenylalanine or tryptophan, likely indicating a read error. The V and J genes are TRBV2 and TRBJ1-6; D gene ambiguous. Germline CDR1 is SNHLY and CDR2 is FYNNEI. The CDR3 is made up of 16 amino acids. V was clipped by 3 bases and J by 6 bases, with 15 bases between them. The DNA of the CDR3 is TGTGCCAGCAGTGACGACGGTTCGTCGGGTAATTCACCCCTCCACCTT. It encodes CASSDDGSSGNSPLHL.

On this clone itself: The junction departs from germline at one end; a sequencing error may be responsible. Additional DNA sequences in this sample encode the identical CDR3. The genes are TRBV7-9 and TRBJ2-1; 8 bases match TRBD1. This CDR3 spans 13 amino acids. From germline, CDR1 is SEHNR and CDR2 FQNEAQ (reference sequence). This chain's CDR3 is CASSTDRGSEQFF. The CDR3 DNA sequence: TGTGCTAGCAGCACCGACAGGGGTTCTGAGCAGTTCTTC.

This rearrangement joins TRBV2 to TRBJ1-2; 8 bases are a match to TRBD1. Germline V gene sequence: CDR1 SNHLY, CDR2 FYNNEI. This CDR3 has 15 residues. Trimming cost V 5 bases and J 1 base; bases outside gene matches: 6. The DNA of the CDR3 is TGTGCCAGCAGTCTGACAGGGGAGGGTAACTATGGCTACACCTTC. This codes for CASSLTGEGNYGYTF.

This clone was observed a single time. This chain uses TRBV7-6 with TRBJ2-3, with a tentative D call TRBD2 (5 bases). Germline V gene data show CDR1 as SGHVS and CDR2 as FNYEAQ. Trimming removed 3 bases at V and 2 bases at J, with 9 bases between. This CDR3 has 14 amino acids. The CDR3 loop is CASSLSGPTDTQYF. CDR3 nucleotides: TGTGCCAGCAGCTTGAGCGGACCCACAGATACGCAGTATTTT.

The chain carries TRBV7-9 and TRBJ2-7; D is perhaps TRBD1 or TRBD2 (5 bases each). Trimming took 5 bases from V and 2 from J, leaving 13 bases between them. The CDR3 sequence is 14 residues long. Looked up from germline, CDR1 is SEHNR and CDR2 is FQNEAQ (reference sequence). The CDR3 DNA reads TGTGCCAGCAGCCTGGATGGGGGAACCTACGAGCAGTACTTC. Translated: CASSLDGGTYEQYF.

In its sample, this clone was seen once. The chain links TRBV20-1 to TRBJ1-2; D gene ambiguous. The CDR3 totals 11 residues. The V gene's germline CDR1 is DFQATT and CDR2 SNEGSKA (reference sequence). Trimming stripped 0 bases from V and 5 bases from J, with 4 bases between. CDR3 sequence reads: CSARDFYGYTF. The CDR3 DNA is TGCAGTGCTAGAGATTTTTATGGCTACACCTTC.

The chain combines TRBV7-9 with TRBJ2-7; TRBD2 matches at 9 bases. CDR1 and CDR2 from the germline V gene are SEHNR and FQNEAQ (reference sequence). Trimming removed 1 base from V and 0 bases from J; junction bases left unmatched: 4. The CDR3 totals 16 residues. This CDR3 is CASSLGLAVSSYEQYF. Here the CDR3 DNA reads TGTGCCAGCAGCTTAGGACTAGCGGTGAGCTCCTACGAGCAGTACTTC. Drawing the rest from reference TRBV7-9 and TRBJ2-7, the complete variable domain is DTGVSQNPRHKITKRGQNVTFRCDPISEHNRLYWYRQTLGQGPEFLTYFQNEAQLEKSRLLSDRFSAERPKGSFSTLEIQRTEQGDSAMYLCASSLGLAVSSYEQYFGPGTRLTVT.

This sequence joins TRBV11-2 and TRBJ2-7; D might be TRBD1 (5 bases). Germline values: CDR1 SGHAT, CDR2 FQNNGV. The CDR3 has 17 residues. Trimming pared 0 bases from V and 2 bases from J, leaving 17 bases between. The CDR3 bases are TGTGCCAGCAGCTTAGATTTCGGCGGACATGGTGCCTACGAGCAGTACTTC. Translation: CASSLDFGGHGAYEQYF.

The V gene is TRBV9, the J gene TRBJ1-1; perhaps TRBD1 as D (6 bases). CDR3 length equals 16 residues. V was trimmed by 0 bases and J by 0 bases, leaving 12 bases between them. CDR1 and CDR2 (germline): SGDLS, YYNGEE. The CDR3 here is CASSVANGQMNTEAFF. The CDR3 region has the DNA TGTGCCAGCAGCGTAGCTAACGGACAGATGAACACTGAAGCTTTCTTT.

The chain recombines TRBV7-6 with TRBJ1-4; D possibly corresponds to TRBD1 (5 bases). The V end was cut by 5 bases, the J end by 8 bases, with 15 bases between. CDR1 and CDR2 from the germline V gene are SGHVS and FNYEAQ. The CDR3 is made up of 14 amino acids. The CDR3 region has the DNA TGTGCCAGCAGCGGGGACCAGGGTTGGGAAAAACTGTTTTTT. Its translation is CASSGDQGWEKLFF.

The V call is TRBV5-6, the J call TRBJ2-3; D call uncertain. V lost 1 base and J lost 6, with 9 bases in between. The CDR3 is made up of 13 amino acids. Germline V gene data show CDR1 as SGHDT and CDR2 as YYEEEE. The CDR3 region has the DNA TGTGCCAGCAGCTTGCTGTCCCCGGATACGCAGTATTTT. It codes for CASSLLSPDTQYF.

This clone was observed once. The V and J genes are TRBV12-5 and TRBJ1-2, with D possibly being TRBD1 (5 bases). Germline CDR1 reads LGHNT; CDR2 reads FRNRAP. V lost 6 bases and J 3 bases, leaving 20 bases between the germline ends. This CDR3 contains 16 residues. The DNA for the CDR3 is TGTGCTAGTGGCCCTCCTCTTGGAGGGGATGACTATGGCTACACCTTC. This translates into CASGPPLGGDDYGYTF.

This chain connects TRBV15 to TRBJ2-2; D possibly corresponds to TRBD1 (6 bases). Germline V gene sequence: CDR1 LNHNV, CDR2 YYDKDF (reference sequence). The V and J ends lost 0 bases and 3 bases respectively, with 14 bases between them. The CDR3 covers 17 residues. The CDR3 reads CATSRDVTGWDTGELFF. CDR3 nucleotide sequence: TGTGCCACCAGCAGAGATGTCACAGGGTGGGACACCGGGGAGCTGTTTTTT.

This clone was seen at least ten times. The J gene is TRBJ1-3, the V gene TRBV7-9; TRBD1 aligns across 7 bases. This CDR3 region has 15 residues. CDR1 is SEHNR and CDR2 is FQNEAQ in the germline V gene (reference sequence). The ends lost 1 base at V and 4 bases at J; junction bases unmatched: 4. The CDR3, as DNA: TGTGCCAGCAGCTTAGGACAGGGTGCAGGAAACACCATATATTTT. This sequence encodes CASSLGQGAGNTIYF.

The chain carries TRBV13 and TRBJ2-1; 7 bases match TRBD2. The CDR3 runs 16 residues. CDR1 PRHDT and CDR2 FYEKMQ come from the germline V gene (reference sequence). Trimming removed 5 bases from V and 4 bases from J; junction bases left unmatched: 11. The CDR3 sequence is CASSQPMGGFYNEQFF. Written as DNA, the CDR3 is TGTGCCAGCAGCCAACCAATGGGGGGGTTTTACAATGAGCAGTTCTTC.

V is TRBV7-9 and J is TRBJ2-7; D unresolved. Germline V lookup: CDR1 SEHNR, CDR2 FQNEAQ (reference sequence). V lost 0 bases, J lost 2 bases, and 11 bases lay in between. The CDR3 consists of 15 residues. DNA for the CDR3: TGTGCCAGCAGCTTAGCGAGCCTATCAGCCTACGAGCAGTACTTC. This codes for CASSLASLSAYEQYF. Looking up the rest from reference TRBV7-9 and TRBJ2-7 gives the full variable domain: DTGVSQNPRHKITKRGQNVTFRCDPISEHNRLYWYRQTLGQGPEFLTYFQNEAQLEKSRLLSDRFSAERPKGSFSTLEIQRTEQGDSAMYLCASSLASLSAYEQYFGPGTRLTVT.

The V and J genes are TRBV7-2 and TRBJ2-2, with 11 bases matching TRBD1. The CDR3 runs 17 residues. After removal of 3 bases from V and 6 bases from J, the junction contained 9 bases not matched to a gene. CDR1 is SGHTA, CDR2 FQGNSA, per germline. CDR3 DNA sequence: TGTGCCAGCAGCTTCCTCCCGGGACAGGGGGTTTCCGGGGAGCTGTTTTTT. Its protein product is CASSFLPGQGVSGELFF.

The CDR3 loop is CASSHGSEGQYF. The CDR3 nucleotides read TGTGCCAGCAGCCATGGTTCAGAAGGGCAGTACTTC. This sequence joins TRBV4-2 and TRBJ2-5; D unresolved. This CDR3 is 12 amino acids long. CDR1 is LGHNA, CDR2 YNFKEQ, per germline. V was clipped by 3 bases and J by 11 bases, with 13 bases between them.

The chain couples TRBV5-6 to TRBJ1-5; no clear D gene. The CDR3 consists of 13 residues. Germline CDR1 is SGHDT and CDR2 is YYEEEE. Trimming stripped 4 bases from V and 6 bases from J, with 11 bases between. This chain's CDR3 is CASSVGHLQPQHF. As DNA, the CDR3 is TGTGCCAGCAGCGTAGGCCACCTTCAGCCCCAGCATTTT. The whole variable domain, remainder taken from reference TRBV5-6 and TRBJ1-5, is DAGVTQSPTHLIKTRGQQVTLRCSPKSGHDTVSWYQQALGQGPQFIFQYYEEEERQRGNFPDRFSGHQFPNYSSELNVNALLLGDSALYLCASSVGHLQPQHFGDGTRLSIL.